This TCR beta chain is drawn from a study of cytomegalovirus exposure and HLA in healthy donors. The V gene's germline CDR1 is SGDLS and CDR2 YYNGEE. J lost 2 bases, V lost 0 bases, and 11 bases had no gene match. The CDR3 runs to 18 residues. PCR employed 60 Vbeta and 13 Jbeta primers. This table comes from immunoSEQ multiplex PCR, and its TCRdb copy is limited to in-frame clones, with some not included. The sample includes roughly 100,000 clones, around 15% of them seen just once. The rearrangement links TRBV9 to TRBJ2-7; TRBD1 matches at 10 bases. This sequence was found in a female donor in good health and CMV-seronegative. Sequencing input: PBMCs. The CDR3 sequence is CASSVATGGTGAPYEQYF. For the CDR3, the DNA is TGTGCCAGCAGCGTAGCTACAGGGGGGACAGGGGCCCCCTACGAGCAGTACTTC.